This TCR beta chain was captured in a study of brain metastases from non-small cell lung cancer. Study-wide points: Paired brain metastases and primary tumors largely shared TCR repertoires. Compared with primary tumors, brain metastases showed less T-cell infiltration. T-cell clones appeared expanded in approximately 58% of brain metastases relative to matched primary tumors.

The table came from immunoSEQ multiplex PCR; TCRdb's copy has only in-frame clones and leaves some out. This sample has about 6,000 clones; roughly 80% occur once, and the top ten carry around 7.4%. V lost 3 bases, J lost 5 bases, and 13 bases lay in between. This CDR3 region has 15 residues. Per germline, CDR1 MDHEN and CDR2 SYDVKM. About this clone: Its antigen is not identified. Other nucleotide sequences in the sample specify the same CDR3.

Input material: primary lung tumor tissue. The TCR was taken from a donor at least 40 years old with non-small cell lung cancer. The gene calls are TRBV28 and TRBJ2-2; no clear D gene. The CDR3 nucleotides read TGTGCCAGCAGTTTCCCCAGCTCAGGAACCGGGGAGCTGTTTTTT. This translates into CASSFPSSGTGELFF.